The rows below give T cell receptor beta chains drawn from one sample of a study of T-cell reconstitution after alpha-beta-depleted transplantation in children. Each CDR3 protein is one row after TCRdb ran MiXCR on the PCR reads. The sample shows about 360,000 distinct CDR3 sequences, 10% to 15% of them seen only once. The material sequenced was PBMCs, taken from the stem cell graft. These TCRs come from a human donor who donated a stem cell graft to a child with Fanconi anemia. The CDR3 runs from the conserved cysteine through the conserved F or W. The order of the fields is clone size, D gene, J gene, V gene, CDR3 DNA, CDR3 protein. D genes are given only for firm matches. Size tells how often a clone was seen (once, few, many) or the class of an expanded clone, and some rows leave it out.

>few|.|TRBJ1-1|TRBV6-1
TGTGCCAGCAGTCCCCGGACAGTGAGGATTAACACTGAAGCTTTCTTT
CASSPRTVRINTEAFF
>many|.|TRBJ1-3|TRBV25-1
TGTGCCAGCACCCCAGGGACAGGAAACACCATATATTTT
CASTPGTGNTIYF
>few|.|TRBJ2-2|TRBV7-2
TGTGCCAGCAGCTTAGGAGCTGGGACGGTGCGGGCCGGGGAGCTGTTTTTT
CASSLGAGTVRAGELFF
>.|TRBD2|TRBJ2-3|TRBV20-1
TGCAGTGCTCCCTCACTAGCGGGGGTCACAGATACGCAGTATTTT
CSAPSLAGVTDTQYF
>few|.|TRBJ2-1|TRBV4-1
TGCGCCAGCAGCCAAGAGAGTAGCATCAATGAGCAGTTCTTC
CASSQESSINEQFF
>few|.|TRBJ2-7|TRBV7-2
TGTGCCAGCAGCTCCCAATCAGGGGCTTGGTACGAGCAGTACTTC
CASSSQSGAWYEQYF
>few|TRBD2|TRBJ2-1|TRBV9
TGTGCCAGCAGCGTACGAGGGACTAGCGGGGGGGCCGAGCAGTTCTTC
CASSVRGTSGGAEQFF
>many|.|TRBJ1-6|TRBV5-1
TGCGCCAGCAGCTTGGGGACAGCTACAACGGCCCTCCACTTT
CASSLGTATTALHF
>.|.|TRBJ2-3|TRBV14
TGTGCCAGCAGCCAAGATCCCGCAGGGATGGCGGATACGCAGTATTTT
CASSQDPAGMADTQYF
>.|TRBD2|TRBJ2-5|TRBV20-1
TGCAGTGCTCCGGATTGGACTAGCGGGAGGAAAGAGACCCAGTACTTC
CSAPDWTSGRKETQYF
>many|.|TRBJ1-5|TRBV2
TGTGCCAGCAATACTCTTAGTGGAGATCAGCCCCAGCATTTT
CASNTLSGDQPQHF
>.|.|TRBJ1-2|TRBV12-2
TGTGCAAGTCGCACGGACAGGGGGAACTATGGCTACACCTTC
CASRTDRGNYGYTF
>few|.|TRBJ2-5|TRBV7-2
TGTGCCAGCAGCCGCGTTTTTGGCGAAGAGACCCAGTACTTC
CASSRVFGEETQYF
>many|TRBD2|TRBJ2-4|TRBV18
TGTGCCAGCTCACCTAAGACTAGCGACGACATTCAGTACTTC
CASSPKTSDDIQYF
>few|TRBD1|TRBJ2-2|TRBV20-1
TGCAGTGCTAGCAACAGGGGGCAGGTCGGGGAGCTGTTTTTT
CSASNRGQVGELFF
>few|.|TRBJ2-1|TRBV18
TGTGCCAGCTCACCGCTTCTTTCATCCTACAATGAGCAGTTCTTC
CASSPLLSSYNEQFF
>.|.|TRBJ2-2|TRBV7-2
TGTGCCAGCAGCTTAGCAGTGGGGGAGGGGGAGCTGTTTTTT
CASSLAVGEGELFF
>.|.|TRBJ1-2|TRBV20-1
TGCAGTGCTAGTTCCGGCGACTATGGCTACACCTTC
CSASSGDYGYTF
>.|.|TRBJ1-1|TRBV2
TGTGCCTGCAGTTTAGGGGCCAGGAAAGCTTTCTTT
CACSLGARKAFF
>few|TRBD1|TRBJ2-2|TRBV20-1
TGCAGTGCTAGGGGACAGGTGCCCGGGGAGCTGTTTTTT
CSARGQVPGELFF
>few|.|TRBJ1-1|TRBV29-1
TGCAGCGTTGTATGGGGGGCAACTGAAGCTTTCTTT
CSVVWGATEAFF
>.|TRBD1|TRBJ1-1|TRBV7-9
TGTGCCAGCATCACATCTCGGACAGGGGTTGGCACTGAAGCTTTCTTT
CASITSRTGVGTEAFF
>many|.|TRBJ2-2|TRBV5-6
TGTGCCAGCAGCACCGCGACAGGTTACACCGGGGAGCTGTTTTTT
CASSTATGYTGELFF
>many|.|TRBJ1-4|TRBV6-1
TGTGCCAGCATGAGTCAGGGGGAAAAACTGTTTTTT
CASMSQGEKLFF
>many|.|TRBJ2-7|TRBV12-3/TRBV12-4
TGTGCCAGCAGTCTCGACCAGGGTAACGAGCAGTACTTC
CASSLDQGNEQYF
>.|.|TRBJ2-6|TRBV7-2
TGTGCCAGCAGCTTAGTAGGCGGGGAAAGCGTCCTGACTTTC
CASSLVGGESVLTF
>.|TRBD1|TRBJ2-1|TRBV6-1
TGTGCCAGCAGCCTTGTACAGGGGAATGAGCAGTTCTTC
CASSLVQGNEQFF
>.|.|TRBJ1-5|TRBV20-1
TGCAGTGCTAGCCGGGAGGGTCAGCCCCAGCATTTT
CSASREGQPQHF
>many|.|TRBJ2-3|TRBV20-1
TGCAGTGCTAGAGGTTCCGGGTTCACAGATACGCAGTATTTT
CSARGSGFTDTQYF
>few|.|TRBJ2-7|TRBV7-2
TGTGCCAGCAGCACGCGGGGGCCGAGCGCTTACGAGCAGTACTTC
CASSTRGPSAYEQYF
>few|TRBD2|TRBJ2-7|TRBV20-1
TGCAGTGCTAGTCCAACGGGAGGGGGCTACGAGCAGTACTTC
CSASPTGGGYEQYF
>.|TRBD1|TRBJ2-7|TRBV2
TGTGCCAGTACTATCGGGACAGGGAACGAGCAGTACTTC
CASTIGTGNEQYF
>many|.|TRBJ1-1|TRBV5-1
TGCGCCAGCAGCTGGGGCAGGGGAATGAACACTGAAGCTTTCTTT
CASSWGRGMNTEAFF
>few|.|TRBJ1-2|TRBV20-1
TGCAGTGCTACCGGACAGCCTGCGAGCTATGGCTACACCTTC
CSATGQPASYGYTF
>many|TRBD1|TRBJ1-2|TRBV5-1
TGCGCCAGCAGCTTGGGGACAGGGGACTATGGCTACACCTTC
CASSLGTGDYGYTF
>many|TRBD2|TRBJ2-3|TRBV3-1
TGTGCCAGCAGCCACGCGGGGGGGCGGGGAGATACGCAGTATTTT
CASSHAGGRGDTQYF
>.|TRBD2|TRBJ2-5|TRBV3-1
TGTGCCAGCAGCCAAGAAGCGGCGGGAGCTCTGAAGACCCAGTACTTC
CASSQEAAGALKTQYF
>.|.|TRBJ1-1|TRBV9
TGTGCCAGCAGCCTCTCGATTGGCACTGAAGCTTTCTTT
CASSLSIGTEAFF
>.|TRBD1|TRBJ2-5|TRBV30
TGTGCCTGGAGTAGGGGACAGGGGATGGAGACCCAGTACTTC
CAWSRGQGMETQYF
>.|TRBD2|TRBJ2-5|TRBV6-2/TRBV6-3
TGTGCCAGCAGTTTCGCTAGCGGGGGTAAAGGGACCCAGTACTTC
CASSFASGGKGTQYF
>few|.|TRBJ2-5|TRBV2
TGTGCCAGCAGTGGACAACTATTCGCCGATGGGTACTTC
CASSGQLFADGYF
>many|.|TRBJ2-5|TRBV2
TGTGCCAGCCGAGGCCAAGAGACCCAGTACTTC
CASRGQETQYF
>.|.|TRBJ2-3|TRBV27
TGTGCCAGCAGTTTTCGAGATCCTAGCACAGATACGCAGTATTTT
CASSFRDPSTDTQYF